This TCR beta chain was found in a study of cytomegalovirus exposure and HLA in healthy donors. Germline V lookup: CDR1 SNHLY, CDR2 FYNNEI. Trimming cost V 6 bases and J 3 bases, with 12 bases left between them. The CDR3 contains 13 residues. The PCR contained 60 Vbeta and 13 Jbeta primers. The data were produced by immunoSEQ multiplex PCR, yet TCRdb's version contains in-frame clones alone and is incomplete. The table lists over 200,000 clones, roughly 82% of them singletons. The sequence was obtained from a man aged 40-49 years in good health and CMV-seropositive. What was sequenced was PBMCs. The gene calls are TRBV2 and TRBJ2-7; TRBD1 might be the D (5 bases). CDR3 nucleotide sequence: TGTGCCAGCAGCGCCCAGGGAATCTACGAGCAGTACTTC. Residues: CASSAQGIYEQYF. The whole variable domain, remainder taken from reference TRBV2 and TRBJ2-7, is EPEVTQTPSHQVTQMGQEVILRCVPISNHLYFYWYRQILGQKVEFLVSFYNNEISEKSEIFDDQFSVERPDGSNFTLKIRSTKLEDSAMYFCASSAQGIYEQYFGPGTRLTVT.